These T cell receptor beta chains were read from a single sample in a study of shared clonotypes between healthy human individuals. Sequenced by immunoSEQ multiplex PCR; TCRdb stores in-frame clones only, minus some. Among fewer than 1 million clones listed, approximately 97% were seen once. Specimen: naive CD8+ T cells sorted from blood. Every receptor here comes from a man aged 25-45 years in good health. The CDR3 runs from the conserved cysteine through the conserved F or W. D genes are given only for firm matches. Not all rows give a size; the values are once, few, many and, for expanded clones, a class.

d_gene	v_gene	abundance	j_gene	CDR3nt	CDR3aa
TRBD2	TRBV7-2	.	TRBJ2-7	TGTGCCAGCAGCTCCTTACTAGCGGGAGAGTACGAGCAGTACTTC	CASSSLLAGEYEQYF
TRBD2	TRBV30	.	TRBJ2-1	TGTGCCTGGAGTGTAGGGACTAGCGGGAGAGATGAGCAGTTCTTC	CAWSVGTSGRDEQFF
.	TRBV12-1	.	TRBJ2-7	TGTGCCAGCGGATGTTCCTACGAGCAGTACTTC	CASGCSYEQYF
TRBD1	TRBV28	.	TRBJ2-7	TGTGCCAGCATAGACAGGGGGCCCGAGCAGTACTTC	CASIDRGPEQYF
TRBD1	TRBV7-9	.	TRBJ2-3	TGTGCCAGCAGTCCTATACAGGGGGGCACAGATACGCAGTATTTT	CASSPIQGGTDTQYF
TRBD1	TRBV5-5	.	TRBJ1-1	TGTGCCAGCAGCCCGGCGGAGGGGGCCACTGAAGCTTTCTTT	CASSPAEGATEAFF
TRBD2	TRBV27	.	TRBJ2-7	TGTGCCAGCAGTGGACTAGCGGGACGTTTTGTGGGCGAGCAGTACTTC	CASSGLAGRFVGEQYF
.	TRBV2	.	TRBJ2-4	TGTGCCAGCAGTGCCGAGGACCGGATTCCAGGCATTCAGTACTTC	CASSAEDRIPGIQYF
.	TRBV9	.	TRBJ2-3	TGTGCCAGCAGCGTAGATGGGGGTAGCACAGATACGCAGTATTTT	CASSVDGGSTDTQYF
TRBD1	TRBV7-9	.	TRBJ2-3	TGTGCCAGCAGCCTGACGGGACAGGGGCGGGATACGCAGTATTTT	CASSLTGQGRDTQYF
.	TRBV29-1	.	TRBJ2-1	TGCAGCGTTGATAGCCCGCTCTACAATGAGCAGTTCTTC	CSVDSPLYNEQFF
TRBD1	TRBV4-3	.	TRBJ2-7	TGCGCCAGCAGCCAAGCGTGGGGGGACAGGGTCTACGAGCAGTACTTC	CASSQAWGDRVYEQYF
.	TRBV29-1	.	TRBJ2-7	TGCAGCGTTGAATTTCAACAGGGCGCCTACGAGCAGTACTTC	CSVEFQQGAYEQYF
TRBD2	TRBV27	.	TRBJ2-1	TGTGCCAGCAGTCCGATTTCCGGGCTAGCGGGGATCTACAATGAGCAGTTCTTC	CASSPISGLAGIYNEQFF
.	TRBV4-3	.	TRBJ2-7	TGCGCCAGCAGCCAAGAGGGCAGGCCGATCTACGAGCAGTACTTC	CASSQEGRPIYEQYF
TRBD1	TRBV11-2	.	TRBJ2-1	TGTGCCAGCAGCTTAGTGGGCAGGGGGGAGCAGTTCTTC	CASSLVGRGEQFF
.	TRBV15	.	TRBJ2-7	TGTGCCACCAGCAGAGAGGAAGAGGGGCTCTACGAGCAGTACTTC	CATSREEEGLYEQYF
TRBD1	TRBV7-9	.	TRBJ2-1	TGTGCCAGCAGGGTCGGGGGGACCGGGACAGGGTTGAATGAGCAGTTCTTC	CASRVGGTGTGLNEQFF
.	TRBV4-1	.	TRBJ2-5	TGCGCCAGCAGCCAAGACCAAGTAGGGGGAGAGACCCAGTACTTC	CASSQDQVGGETQYF
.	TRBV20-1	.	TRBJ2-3	TGCAGTGCTAGCAGCACAGATACGCAGTATTTT	CSASSTDTQYF
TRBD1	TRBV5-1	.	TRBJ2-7	TGCGCCAGCAGCCCTAGTGAGGGGGCGTTCTACGAGCAGTACTTC	CASSPSEGAFYEQYF
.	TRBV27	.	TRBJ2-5	TGTGCCAGCAGGACCGGAGGGGAGACCCAGTACTTC	CASRTGGETQYF
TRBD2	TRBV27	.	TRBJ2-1	TGTGCCAGCAGTTTATTCGGACTAGCGGGAGGTACAAGCTCCTACAATGAGCAGTTCTTC	CASSLFGLAGGTSSYNEQFF
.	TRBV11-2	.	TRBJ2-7	TGTGCCAGCAGCTTTGGCGTGGGTGACGAGCAGTACTTC	CASSFGVGDEQYF
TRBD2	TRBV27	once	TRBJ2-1	TGTGCCAGCAATAAGGGACTAGCGGTGTATGAGCAGTTCTTC	CASNKGLAVYEQFF
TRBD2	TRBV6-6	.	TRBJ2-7	TGTGCCAGCAGTCTTAGCGGGAGGGTCTACGAGCAGTACTTC	CASSLSGRVYEQYF
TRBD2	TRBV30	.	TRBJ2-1	TGTGCCTGGATGGGAACTAGCGGATATAATGAGCAGTTCTTC	CAWMGTSGYNEQFF
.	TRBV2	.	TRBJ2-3	TGTGCCAGTCGGACGTGGGGGGAGGGCACAGATACGCAGTATTTT	CASRTWGEGTDTQYF
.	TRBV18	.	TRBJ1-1	TGTGCCAGCTCACCGGGGGCGGGGGACACTGAAGCTTTCTTT	CASSPGAGDTEAFF
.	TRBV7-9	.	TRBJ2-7	TGTGCCAGCAGCTTAATCGGGCAGGGGTTCCACGAGCAGTACTTC	CASSLIGQGFHEQYF
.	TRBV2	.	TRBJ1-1	TGTGCCAGCAGTGACTTTAGACGGCTGAACACTGAAGCTTTCTTT	CASSDFRRLNTEAFF
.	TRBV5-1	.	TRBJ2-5	TGCGCCAGCAGAGGGGACGGAAGCCAAGAGACCCAGTACTTC	CASRGDGSQETQYF
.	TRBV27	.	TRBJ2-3	TGTGCCAGCAGTTTAGGGCACGGGGATACGCAGTATTTT	CASSLGHGDTQYF
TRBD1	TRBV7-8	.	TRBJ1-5	TGTGCCAGCAGCTTACCCACCTGGGGACAGGGGAATCAGCCCCAGCATTTT	CASSLPTWGQGNQPQHF
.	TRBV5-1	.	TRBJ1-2	TGCGCCAGCAGCTCTGACAGCGGGAGGGGCTATGGCTACACCTTC	CASSSDSGRGYGYTF
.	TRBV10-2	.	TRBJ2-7	TGCGCCAGCAGCATCAGGGGCTACGAGCAGTACTTC	CASSIRGYEQYF
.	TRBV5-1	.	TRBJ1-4	TGCGCCAGCAGCTTGGGACAGGCCAACACCGAAAAACTGTTTTTT	CASSLGQANTEKLFF
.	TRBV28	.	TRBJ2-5	TGTGCCAGCAGTCTACTAGAAAGTAAGGAGACCCAGTACTTC	CASSLLESKETQYF
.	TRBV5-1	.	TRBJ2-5	TGCGCCAGCAGCTTGCTCGGGGCGGGGCCCCAAGAGACCCAGTACTTC	CASSLLGAGPQETQYF
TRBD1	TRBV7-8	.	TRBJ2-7	TGTGCCAGCAGCTCGGGACAGGGACTTTCGTCCTACGAGCAGTACTTC	CASSSGQGLSSYEQYF
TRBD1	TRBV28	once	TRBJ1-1	TGTGCCAGCATGGGACAGGGGGCATCTGAAGCTTTCTTT	CASMGQGASEAFF
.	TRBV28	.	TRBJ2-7	TGTGCCAGCAGTTTAGGACGGGATTCCTACGAGCAGTACTTC	CASSLGRDSYEQYF
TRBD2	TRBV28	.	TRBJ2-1	TGTGCCAGCAGTTCTCTTAGGACTAGCGGGAGGGAGGTGCAGTTCTTC	CASSSLRTSGREVQFF
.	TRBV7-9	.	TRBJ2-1	TGTGCCAGCAGCTTAGCGCGGACACCTTACAATGAGCAGTTCTTC	CASSLARTPYNEQFF
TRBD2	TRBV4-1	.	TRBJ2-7	TGCGCCAGCAGCCCCCGGGAGGCCCGTTACGAGCAGTACTTC	CASSPREARYEQYF
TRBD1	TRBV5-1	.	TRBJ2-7	TGCGCCAGCAGCAGACAGGGGGACGAGCAGTACTTC	CASSRQGDEQYF
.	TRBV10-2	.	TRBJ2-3	TGCGCCAGCAGTGAGCCTGGGGACGACCCAGATACGCAGTATTTT	CASSEPGDDPDTQYF
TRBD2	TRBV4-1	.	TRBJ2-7	TGCGCCAGCAGCCAAGGAGAAGCGGGGGGCTACGAGCAGTACTTC	CASSQGEAGGYEQYF
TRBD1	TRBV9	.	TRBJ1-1	TGTGCCAGCTCAGGGGGGATGAACACTGAAGCTTTCTTT	CASSGGMNTEAFF
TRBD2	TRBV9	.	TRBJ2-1	TGTGCCAGCAGCATCGGGACTAGCGGGAGTGTTGGCAATGAGCAGTTCTTC	CASSIGTSGSVGNEQFF
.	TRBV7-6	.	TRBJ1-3	TGTGCCAGCAGCCCCGACCTGGGTACTGGAAACACCATATATTTT	CASSPDLGTGNTIYF
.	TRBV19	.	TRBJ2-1	TGTGCCAGTAGCTTTGGGGGTGAGCAGTTCTTC	CASSFGGEQFF
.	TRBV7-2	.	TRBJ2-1	TGTGCCAGCAGCGACCAACAGGGAGGTATGGGAACCAATGAGCAGTTCTTC	CASSDQQGGMGTNEQFF
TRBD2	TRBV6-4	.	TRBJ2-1	TGTGCCAGCAGTGACACCCTTTCTAGCGGGAGCGTCAATGAGCAGTTCTTC	CASSDTLSSGSVNEQFF
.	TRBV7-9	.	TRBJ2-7	TGTGCCACCGGGTTTGTCTCCTACGAGCAGTACTTC	CATGFVSYEQYF